This T cell receptor beta chain was obtained from a study of blood T cell repertoires in COVID-19. Study information: There were acute and convalescent COVID-19 samples, and they came from the United States, Italy and Spain. Nucleic acid was either cDNA or gDNA, and it came from T cells, B-cell-depleted T cells, or PBMCs.

Original analysis: Cell counts per sample came from amplifying reference gene primers. Produced via immunoSEQ multiplex PCR; TCRdb's table is partial and in-frame only. V and J calls and clone size follow that table, whereas D and trimming were derived from the DNA. In the table there are about 190,000 clones, 75% to 90% of which are singletons. Germline-derived CDR1 and CDR2 are SGHRS and YFSETQ. CDR3 length: 18 amino acids. J was trimmed by 4 bases and V by 4 bases; bases with no gene match: 12. The rearrangement joins TRBV5-1 to TRBJ1-4; TRBD1 matches at 11 bases. The material sequenced was peripheral blood. This clonotype was sampled from a man aged 60 to 75 with acute or convalescent COVID-19. CDR3 sequence (DNA): TGCGCCAGCAGCCCCGGACAGGGGGCATTCCCATTTAATGAAAAACTGTTTTTT. Its translation is CASSPGQGAFPFNEKLFF.